This entry features one T cell receptor (beta chain) sequence. Its antigen has not been determined. There are no base qualities to consult, and no much larger clone falls within one base. Genomic DNA was extracted from sorted cells for sequencing of the TCRbeta CDR3 region. The immunoSEQ Assay was used for sequencing of TCRbeta CDR3 regions. TCRdb provides this immuneACCESS table in a form limited to in-frame rearrangements. Some clones are lacking; in checked studies, under half of them reflect an unresolved V gene, and why the rest are absent is not known. A total of tens of thousands of clones appear in this sample, 60% to 80% of them only once. The ten largest clones represent under 4.5% of the sample. The entry originates in a study of OX40 agonist ivuxolimab in advanced cancers. Notes on the research overall: The costimulatory receptor OX40 (CD134) was targeted by ivuxolimab, a fully human IgG2 agonistic monoclonal antibody. Intravenous ivuxolimab was administered to patients every 2 weeks at six dose levels: 0.01, 0.1, 0.3, 1.5, 3 and 10 mg/kg. In the dose-escalation cohort, over 65% of patients were male, and the mean age was approximately 64 years, with a range of roughly 20 to 80. The monotherapy dose-escalation portion (N of about 57 patients) of the phase I ivuxolimab trial is reported in the paper. Prior anti-PD-1, anti-PD-L1 or anti-CTLA-4 therapy was permitted, and checkpoint inhibitors had been received by about 36% of dose-escalation patients. Among the approximately 50 dose-escalation patients, about 20 had hepatocellular carcinoma, 15 melanoma, 9 renal cell carcinoma and 9 head and neck cancer. The point of sequencing TCRbeta in the periphery was to test whether ivuxolimab changed TCR sequence diversity and drove clonal T-cell expansion. Partial responses were achieved by three dose-escalation patients, of whom one had hepatocellular carcinoma and two had cutaneous melanoma. What the authors observed across the whole study: Antigen specificity was not determined for the clonally expanded peripheral T cells. Low levels of normalized T-cell clonal expansion were also seen in some nonresponding patients. After ivuxolimab, expanded clones were on average more numerous among CD8+ T cells than among CD4+ T cells. At doses of 0.1 to 3.0 mg/kg, clonal expansion of both CD4+ and CD8+ T cells in blood was seen between baseline and week 6. Partial responders in the 0.1-3.0 mg/kg groups had among the lowest normalized peripheral clonal expansion, especially among CD8+ T cells.

The CDR3 covers 14 residues, taking in both the cysteine and the phenylalanine. Of the read, only the CDR3 DNA is kept; its 42 bases are in frame from base 1. V loses 5 bases at its end and J loses 3 bases; junction bases beyond the gene matches: 4. The germline V gene (reference sequence) yields SEHNR for CDR1 and FQNEAQ for CDR2. The trial excluded patients who had a history of autoimmune disease or were on systemic immunosuppression. Peripheral blood for TCR sequencing was drawn from every dose cohort at baseline, at cycle 4 day 1 and at cycle 7 day 1. Samples came from an open-label, multicenter, first-in-human phase I dose-escalation trial of ivuxolimab. Adults with locally advanced or metastatic melanoma, renal cell, hepatocellular, or head and neck squamous cell carcinoma were enrolled in the trial. Before TCR sequencing, CD4+ T cells and CD8+ T cells from peripheral blood were sorted into separate populations.

Recombination connected TRBV7-9 to TRBJ2-1, and TRBD1 matches 7 of the central bases. The starting material was CD4+ or CD8+ T cells sorted from blood, obtained in a trial of the OX40 agonist ivuxolimab. The receptor was derived from an adult with an advanced solid tumor such as melanoma, head and neck, liver or kidney cancer. The nucleotide sequence is TGTGCCAGCAGCCCCTGGGACAGCTACAATGAGCAGTTCTTC. The encoded protein is CASSPWDSYNEQFF. Outside the CDR3, residues come from the reference TRBV7-9 and TRBJ2-1 proteins, so the full variable domain is: DTGVSQNPRHKITKRGQNVTFRCDPISEHNRLYWYRQTLGQGPEFLTYFQNEAQLEKSRLLSDRFSAERPKGSFSTLEIQRTEQGDSAMYLCASSPWDSYNEQFFGPGTRLTVL.